These 13 T cell receptor beta chains were all obtained from the same sample, sequenced in a study of cytomegalovirus exposure and HLA in healthy donors. Produced via immunoSEQ multiplex PCR; TCRdb's table is partial and in-frame only. Here the sample spans under 200,000 clones, roughly 91% being singletons. The sequencing input was PBMCs. These receptors were taken from a man between 18 and 29 years old in good health and CMV-seropositive.

V usage is TRBV6-6 and J usage is TRBJ2-5; tentative D call: TRBD2 (6 bases). Looked up from germline, CDR1 is MNHNY and CDR2 is SVGAGI (reference sequence). Trimming removed 6 bases at V and 4 bases at J, with 9 bases between. CDR3 size: 12 residues. The CDR3 DNA is TGTGCCAGCAGGGGGACTTCAGAGACCCAGTACTTC. Translating gives CASRGTSETQYF.

The chain uses TRBV2 and TRBJ2-7; TRBD1 agrees at 10 bases. The CDR3 totals 14 residues. The ends lost 8 bases at V and 2 bases at J; junction bases unmatched: 6. Germline V CDR1 and CDR2: SNHLY, FYNNEI. The CDR3 DNA sequence: TGTGCCAGCCTGGCCGGGACAGGGGCCTACGAGCAGTACTTC. Encoded protein: CASLAGTGAYEQYF. The full variable domain, with the rest looked up from reference TRBV2 and TRBJ2-7, is EPEVTQTPSHQVTQMGQEVILRCVPISNHLYFYWYRQILGQKVEFLVSFYNNEISEKSEIFDDQFSVERPDGSNFTLKIRSTKLEDSAMYFCASLAGTGAYEQYFGPGTRLTVT.

V is TRBV19 and J is TRBJ1-5; the match to TRBD1 covers 9 bases. Germline values: CDR1 LNHDA, CDR2 SQIVND (reference sequence). CDR3 size: 12 residues. The trim removed 11 bases at V and 4 bases at J, leaving 3 bases unmatched. The chain's CDR3 is CAGGQGNQPQHF. The CDR3 bases are TGTGCCGGTGGACAGGGGAATCAGCCCCAGCATTTT. Using reference TRBV19 and TRBJ1-5 for the parts outside the CDR3, the full variable domain is DGGITQSPKYLFRKEGQNVTLSCEQNLNHDAMYWYRQDPGQGLRLIYYSQIVNDFQKGDIAEGYSVSREKKESFPLTVTSAQKNPTAFYLCAGGQGNQPQHFGDGTRLSIL.

J is TRBJ2-3 and V is TRBV27; 11 nucleotides align to TRBD2. The length of the CDR3 is 18 residues. Germline V lookup: CDR1 MNHEY, CDR2 SMNVEV (reference sequence). V lost 2 bases to trimming and J lost 4 bases; unmatched junction nucleotides: 11. The CDR3 region has the DNA TGTGCCAGCAGTTTACCCCCCTTGACTAGCGGGATAGCAGATACGCAGTATTTT. Translation gives CASSLPPLTSGIADTQYF.

The chain joins TRBV7-3 to TRBJ2-3, with a possible D match to TRBD2 (6 bases). The CDR3 extends over 16 amino acids. From germline, CDR1 is SGHTA and CDR2 FQGTGA. V gave up 3 bases and J gave up 7 bases, with 20 bases separating them. CDR3 residues: CASSFAARENRNTQYF. The CDR3 nucleotides are TGTGCCAGCAGCTTCGCGGCTCGGGAGAATCGGAATACGCAGTATTTT.

A note on this clone: The same CDR3 is also encoded by other DNA sequences in this sample. The chain joins TRBV20-1 to TRBJ2-7; D may be TRBD1 (5 bases). The CDR3 runs 11 residues. Per the germline V gene, CDR1 is DFQATT and CDR2 is SNEGSKA (reference sequence). V was clipped by 2 bases and J by 3 bases, with 5 bases between them. The CDR3 is CSARQGYEQYF. CDR3 in DNA: TGCAGTGCTAGACAGGGCTACGAGCAGTACTTC.

In DNA form, the CDR3 reads TGTGCCACCAGCAGAGGGCCGCCAGGCTCCTACGAGCAGTACTTC. Amino acids: CATSRGPPGSYEQYF. V is TRBV15 and J is TRBJ2-7; D is unresolved. The CDR3 contains 15 residues. Trimming cost V 1 base and J 0 bases, with 10 bases left between them. The germline V gene encodes CDR1 LNHNV and CDR2 YYDKDF (reference sequence).

The V gene is TRBV7-2, the J gene TRBJ2-1, with no clear D. CDR3 length: 16 amino acids. Trimming took off 6 bases at V and 0 bases at J, with 15 bases between the two ends. Per germline, CDR1 SGHTA and CDR2 FQGNSA. This CDR3 reads CASSLKSVSSYNEQFF. In DNA, the CDR3 is TGTGCCAGCAGTCTAAAATCGGTTAGCTCCTACAATGAGCAGTTCTTC.

Only a few counts were recorded for this clone. Other DNA variants within this sample encode the same CDR3. V gene TRBV19 combines with J gene TRBJ1-1; D gene unclear. Germline V lookup: CDR1 LNHDA, CDR2 SQIVND (reference sequence). V was trimmed by 6 bases and J by 1 base, leaving 9 bases between them. This CDR3 has 13 residues. The CDR3: CASRRRENTEAFF. CDR3 nucleotide sequence: TGTGCCAGTAGAAGAAGAGAGAACACTGAAGCTTTCTTT.

This chain uses TRBV5-1 with TRBJ2-7, with 11 bases lining up with TRBD1. J lost 2 bases, V lost 4 bases, and 11 bases had no gene match. The CDR3 contains 17 residues. Germline assignment: CDR1 SGHRS and CDR2 YFSETQ. DNA of the CDR3: TGCGCCAGCAGCAATGGACAGGGGGCGCTTGGGGCCTACGAGCAGTACTTC. Residues: CASSNGQGALGAYEQYF.

The table lists this clone with a count of one. V and J are TRBV30 and TRBJ1-4, with D possibly being TRBD1 (6 bases). Per the germline V gene, CDR1 is GTSNPN and CDR2 is SVGIG (reference sequence). The germline V and J ends were trimmed by 0 bases and 7 bases, with 12 bases remaining between them. The CDR3 loop spans 14 amino acids. The CDR3 protein is CAWSVAGGGEKLFF. CDR3 in DNA: TGTGCCTGGAGTGTAGCTGGGGGCGGTGAAAAACTGTTTTTT.

V is TRBV5-1 and J is TRBJ2-5, with 8 positions matching TRBD1. The CDR3 spans 15 residues. CDR1 and CDR2 (germline): SGHRS, YFSETQ. The J segment lost 4 bases and the V segment lost 0 bases, leaving 5 bases of the junction unmatched. The CDR3 is CASSLARDRIETQYF. The CDR3 DNA sequence: TGCGCCAGCAGCTTGGCAAGGGACAGGATAGAGACCCAGTACTTC.

The rearrangement uses TRBV4-2 and TRBJ2-7; D is unresolved. Trimming left V 0 bases short and J 2 bases short, with 8 bases between. The length of the CDR3 is 14 residues. CDR1 and CDR2 (germline): LGHNA, YNFKEQ. The CDR3 reads CASSQESGPYEQYF. The CDR3 DNA reads TGTGCCAGCAGCCAAGAAAGTGGGCCCTACGAGCAGTACTTC.